Below are 25 T cell receptor beta chains sequenced from a single sample in a study of T cells in Graves' hyperthyroidism and ophthalmopathy (dated by TCRdb to about 2019). The library was built by means of multiplex PCR. The reads were generated on an Illumina HiSeq 2000. The TCR beta CDR3 regions were amplified from the RNA transcripts. For the first round of RT-PCR on the TCR CDR3, the HTBI primer set was used together with the Qiagen OneStep RT-PCR kit. TCRdb reran the public reads through fastp at Q25 and MiXCR, keeping productive beta chains. All rows with the same CDR3 protein become a single entry with the most common DNA and genes. The sample profile shows about 400,000 distinct CDR3 sequences; 15% to 19% of them were found once. The ten largest clonotypes hold roughly 7.4% of the sample. The sequenced material came from blood. These receptors all come from a woman aged 18-29 years with Graves' hyperthyroidism.

This clonotype was counted many times. V usage is TRBV4-2 and J usage is TRBJ1-1; perhaps TRBD1 as D (5 bases). V was pared by 4 bases and J by 0 bases, with 27 bases between. This CDR3 contains 20 residues. The germline V gene encodes CDR1 LGHNA and CDR2 YNFKEQ. CDR3 DNA: TGTGCCAGCAGCCGAGCAGCCTACAACCTTATCGGGACTATGAACACTGAAGCTTTCTTT. This encodes CASSRAAYNLIGTMNTEAFF.

The V and J genes are TRBV2 and TRBJ2-2; D is undetermined. V gave up 0 bases and J gave up 6 bases, with 5 bases separating them. This CDR3 contains 13 residues. CDR1 and CDR2 from the germline V gene are SNHLY and FYNNEI. The CDR3, as DNA: TGTGCCAGCAGTGAAGCGTTCGCCGGGGAGCTGTTTTTT. Translating gives CASSEAFAGELFF.

This clonotype was detected ten times or more. The chain couples TRBV18 to TRBJ1-1; D is ambiguous. V lost 1 base and J lost 2, with 8 bases in between. Germline V gene data show CDR1 as KGHSH and CDR2 as LQKENI. The CDR3 is 14 amino acids. CDR3 protein: CASSPLLDNTEAFF. DNA for the CDR3: TGTGCCAGCTCACCACTGTTAGATAACACTGAAGCTTTCTTT.

In regard to this clonotype: A read error may be the cause here, since a much bigger clone is one base away. V usage is TRBV7-7 and J usage is TRBJ2-7; 8 bases align to TRBD2. This CDR3 has 15 amino acids. CDR1 SSHAT and CDR2 FNYEAQ come from the germline V gene (reference sequence). CDR3 nucleotide sequence: TGTGCTAGCAGCTTGACGGGGGGGCCCTCGGGTGAGCAGTACTTC. This sequence encodes CASSLTGGPSGEQYF.

The CDR3 loop is CASSSWGQGAVYEQFF. The CDR3 DNA is TGTGCCAGCAGTAGCTGGGGACAGGGGGCAGTCTATGAGCAGTTCTTC. This sequence joins TRBV27 and TRBJ2-1, with 12 bases fitting TRBD1. Germline lookup yields CDR1 MNHEY and CDR2 SMNVEV (reference sequence). V lost 5 bases, J lost 8 bases, and 10 bases stayed unmatched. The CDR3 covers 16 residues.

This chain uses TRBV6-1 with TRBJ2-4; the D call may be TRBD1 or TRBD2 (6 bases each). The CDR3 consists of 16 residues. The V and J ends lost 6 bases and 5 bases respectively, with 20 bases between them. Germline V gene data show CDR1 as MNHNS and CDR2 as SASEGT. The CDR3 DNA sequence: TGTGCCAGCAGGGGGGGCGGAGTACTTAGACAAAACATTCAGTACTTC. This codes for CASRGGGVLRQNIQYF.

As to this clonotype: Just one base apart from a much larger clone, this may be a read error. V gene TRBV20-1 combines with J gene TRBJ2-1, with 8 bases that match TRBD1. CDR3 length equals 15 residues. Germline V gene sequence: CDR1 DFQATT, CDR2 SNEGSKA (reference sequence). V shed 3 bases, J shed 5 bases, and the junction held 9 bases outside the gene matches. The CDR3 loop is CSASLRTGTHNEQFF. In DNA, the CDR3 is TGCAGTGCTAGCCTCAGGACAGGGACACACAATGAGCAGTTCTTC.

Ten or more counts support this clonotype. CDR3 sequence (DNA): TGTGCCAGCAGCCCCAGGCCGGGACTAACAGATACGCAGTATTTT. Residues: CASSPRPGLTDTQYF. The chain combines TRBV7-3 with TRBJ2-3; 7 bases fit TRBD2. The CDR3 is 15 residues long. After removal of 5 bases from V and 3 bases from J, the junction contained 8 bases not matched to a gene. Germline V gives CDR1 SGHTA, CDR2 FQGTGA.

The rearrangement links TRBV20-1 to TRBJ2-1; 7 bases match TRBD2. Germline V gene sequence: CDR1 DFQATT, CDR2 SNEGSKA (reference sequence). CDR3 length equals 14 residues. With V trimmed by 3 bases and J by 2 bases, 4 bases remained unmatched. DNA for the CDR3: TGCAGTGCTAGTGTTGCGGGAGCCTACAATGAGCAGTTCTTC. Translating gives CSASVAGAYNEQFF.

This clonotype was picked up many times. The gene calls are TRBV2 and TRBJ2-2; D unresolved. The CDR3 runs to 15 residues. V was cut by 0 bases and J by 8 bases, with 13 bases left in between. Per the germline V gene, CDR1 is SNHLY and CDR2 is FYNNEI. The CDR3 nucleotides read TGTGCCAGCAGTGAAGCAGGAAAGGGTTTGGGGGAGCTGTTTTTT. Residues: CASSEAGKGLGELFF.

V is TRBV10-3 and J is TRBJ2-3; no firm D call. CDR1 is ENHRY and CDR2 is SYGVKD in the germline V gene. CDR3 size: 15 residues. The V end lost 3 bases, the J end lost 0 bases, and 10 bases lay between the germline ends. The CDR3 protein is CAISETGFSTDTQYF. The CDR3 bases are TGTGCCATCAGTGAAACTGGGTTTAGCACAGATACGCAGTATTTT.

In this sample, this clonotype turned up many times. V is TRBV10-3 and J is TRBJ2-5, with D unresolved. V dropped 6 bases and J dropped 5 bases, with 16 bases sitting between them. CDR3 size: 14 residues. The germline V gene has CDR1 ENHRY and CDR2 SYGVKD. The DNA of the CDR3 is TGTGCCATCAGCGCGGTCAGCGTCGGGGAGACCCAGTACTTC. Its protein product is CAISAVSVGETQYF.

V gene TRBV12-3 or TRBV12-4 combines with J gene TRBJ1-1; TRBD1 agrees at 7 bases. V dropped 3 bases and J dropped 10; count of bases not matched to a gene: 2. The CDR3 length is 11 residues. The DNA of the CDR3 is TGTGCCAGCAGTTTGAACAGGGGAGCTTTCTTT. Residues: CASSLNRGAFF.

In its sample, this clonotype was seen many times. CDR3 region: CASSLWEPYNSPLHF. CDR3 in DNA: TGTGCCAGCAGTTTATGGGAGCCCTATAATTCACCCCTCCACTTT. The rearrangement joins TRBV12-3 or TRBV12-4 to TRBJ1-6; D is undetermined. The CDR3 runs to 15 residues. Trimming stripped 2 bases from V and 2 bases from J, with 7 bases between.

This clonotype was found a few times. The rearrangement links TRBV10-3 to TRBJ1-4; 11 nucleotides align to TRBD1. This CDR3 is 17 amino acids long. Trimming removed 5 bases from V and 3 bases from J; junction bases left unmatched: 8. Germline CDR1 ENHRY, CDR2 SYGVKD. CDR3 sequence reads: CAISPSGTGGSNEKLFF. In nucleotides, the CDR3 is TGTGCCATCAGTCCCTCCGGGACAGGGGGTTCTAATGAAAAACTGTTTTTT.

The sample holds many counts of this clonotype. The chain joins TRBV7-9 to TRBJ2-7; the D gene is possibly TRBD1 (6 bases). CDR1 and CDR2 (germline): SEHNR, FQNEAQ (reference sequence). The CDR3 covers 13 residues. V was clipped by 5 bases and J by 5 bases, with 13 bases between them. CDR3 loop: CASSTTGRDEQYF. CDR3 DNA: TGTGCCAGCAGCACCACAGGGCGCGACGAGCAGTACTTC.

The CDR3 DNA sequence: TGTGCCAGCAGCTCGACCGGGACAGTTTCCTACGAGCAGTACTTC. As protein: CASSSTGTVSYEQYF. V is TRBV7-8 and J is TRBJ2-7; TRBD1 agrees at 7 bases. The CDR3 totals 15 residues. From germline, CDR1 is SGHVS and CDR2 FQNEAQ. V was clipped by 4 bases and J by 1 base; unmatched bases: 7.

DNA for the CDR3: TGTGCCAGCAGCATTAGCGTAGATACGCAGTATTTT. Its translation is CASSISVDTQYF. The chain is built from TRBV7-2 and TRBJ2-3; possible D gene TRBD2, 5 bases. Per germline, CDR1 SGHTA and CDR2 FQGNSA. The CDR3 length is 12 residues. Trimming pared 5 bases from V and 5 bases from J, leaving 8 bases between.

In its sample, this clonotype was seen a few times. The V call is TRBV5-5, the J call TRBJ2-3; D could derive from TRBD1 or TRBD2 (5 bases each). The CDR3 extends over 15 amino acids. The V gene's germline CDR1 is SGHKS and CDR2 YYEKEE (reference sequence). Trimming stripped 1 base from V and 3 bases from J, with 12 bases between. The chain's CDR3 is CASSLRQGPTDTQYF. CDR3 nucleotide sequence: TGTGCCAGCAGCTTGAGGCAGGGACCAACAGATACGCAGTATTTT.

Many counts were recorded for this clonotype. The V call is TRBV5-1, the J call TRBJ2-5; D remains unclear. CDR1 is SGHRS and CDR2 is YFSETQ in the germline V gene. Trimming took off 7 bases at V and 5 bases at J, with 15 bases between the two ends. This CDR3 contains 13 residues. The chain's CDR3 is CASGFSLAETQYF. The CDR3 DNA reads TGCGCCAGCGGGTTTTCATTAGCCGAGACCCAGTACTTC.

The rearrangement joins TRBV2 to TRBJ2-3; 8 nucleotides align to TRBD2. Germline-derived CDR1 and CDR2 are SNHLY and FYNNEI. The V gene end was trimmed by 5 bases and the J gene end by 6 bases; junction bases not matched to a gene: 10. This CDR3 contains 15 residues. CDR3 DNA: TGTGCCAGCAGTACCCGGGTAGCGGGAACCGATACGCAGTATTTT. Amino acids: CASSTRVAGTDTQYF.

At least ten counts were recorded for this clonotype. V is TRBV5-1 and J is TRBJ2-1; D tentatively reads TRBD1 or TRBD2 (6 bases each). The CDR3 consists of 13 residues. Trimming removed 5 bases from V and 6 bases from J, with 12 bases in between. Germline V gene lookup returns CDR1 SGHRS and CDR2 YFSETQ. The CDR3 DNA sequence: TGCGCCAGCAGTTACCGGGGGCCCAATGAGCAGTTCTTC. Translated: CASSYRGPNEQFF.

Comment on this clonotype: This could be a read error, since a much larger clone is one nucleotide away. V gene TRBV10-3 combines with J gene TRBJ2-5; D is possibly TRBD1 or TRBD2 (5 bases each). CDR1 and CDR2 (germline): ENHRY, SYGVKD. CDR3 length equals 14 residues. CDR3 DNA: TGTGCCAGCAGCAGGGACGCGCGGCAAGAGACCCAGCACTTC. Translating gives CASSRDARQETQHF.

V and J are TRBV19 and TRBJ2-2; possible D gene TRBD1, 7 bases. This CDR3 is 14 amino acids long. CDR1 LNHDA and CDR2 SQIVND come from the germline V gene (reference sequence). CDR3 protein: CAGGGDSITGELFF. CDR3 in DNA: TGTGCAGGCGGCGGGGACAGTATCACCGGGGAGCTGTTTTTT.

This clonotype was seen many times. The rearrangement links TRBV6-1 to TRBJ1-4; D uncertain. Per the germline V gene, CDR1 is MNHNS and CDR2 is SASEGT. This CDR3 spans 14 amino acids. Trimming stripped 7 bases from V and 4 bases from J, with 13 bases between. CDR3 in DNA: TGTGCCAGCATGGTCCGGCAGAATAATGAAAAACTGTTTTTT. As protein: CASMVRQNNEKLFF.